Each of the 15 T cell receptor beta chains below was sequenced from the same sample in a study of early T cells in non-severe SARS-CoV-2 infection. TCRdb reprocessed the 5' RACE reads with MiXCR, giving one entry per CDR3 protein. Here the sample spans 50,000 to 65,000 distinct CDR3 sequences, around a tenth being singletons. Sequenced input: whole blood. The receptors come from an adult who was a healthcare worker with PCR-confirmed SARS-CoV-2 infection or an uninfected control (not recorded which).

Many counts were recorded for this clonotype. The V call is TRBV7-2, the J call TRBJ2-7; 8 positions match TRBD1. CDR1 and CDR2 from the germline V gene are SGHTA and FQGNSA. The junction had 7 bases not matched to a gene; V was cut back by 5 bases and J by 4 bases. The CDR3 is made up of 14 amino acids. The chain's CDR3 is CASSISGTGYEQYF. CDR3 bases: TGTGCCAGCAGCATCTCCGGGACAGGATACGAGCAGTACTTC. Together with reference TRBV7-2 and TRBJ2-7, the CDR3 gives the full variable domain: GAGVSQSPSNKVTEKGKDVELRCDPISGHTALYWYRQSLGQGLEFLIYFQGNSAPDKSGLPSDRFSAERTGGSVSTLTIQRTQQEDSAVYLCASSISGTGYEQYFGPGTRLTVT.

This clonotype showed up many times. V and J are TRBV10-3 and TRBJ2-6; D gene unclear. There are 14 residues in the CDR3. Trimming cost V 4 bases and J 0 bases, with 4 bases left between them. Germline V lookup: CDR1 ENHRY, CDR2 SYGVKD. For the CDR3, the DNA is TGTGCCATCAGTGCAAGCTCTGGGGCCAACGTCCTGACTTTC. Amino acid sequence: CAISASSGANVLTF.

This clonotype has ten or more counts. The gene calls are TRBV9 and TRBJ2-7; 8 positions match TRBD2. CDR3 length: 15 residues. With 4 bases clipped from V and 7 bases from J, the junction kept 13 bases outside the gene matches. Germline V lookup: CDR1 SGDLS, CDR2 YYNGEE. This CDR3 is CASSTNSGGLTEQYF. The CDR3 DNA follows: TGTGCCAGCAGCACCAACTCGGGGGGGCTCACGGAGCAGTACTTC.

This clonotype was recorded many times. The chain links TRBV18 to TRBJ2-7, with D perhaps matching TRBD2 (6 bases). Trimming cost V 5 bases and J 1 base, with 12 bases left between them. CDR3 length: 14 amino acids. CDR1 and CDR2 (germline): KGHSH, LQKENI. CDR3 sequence: CASSSGLTSYEQYF. The CDR3, as DNA: TGTGCCAGCTCATCGGGACTGACGTCCTACGAGCAGTACTTC.

Comments on this clonotype: Germline is not matched at one junction end, which may reflect a read error. The rearrangement joins TRBV11-1 to TRBJ2-7; tentatively, D is TRBD2 (6 bases). The length of the CDR3 is 13 residues. Germline V gene lookup returns CDR1 SGHAT and CDR2 FQDESV (reference sequence). CDR3 amino acids: CASSRTTGDPEGF. CDR3 sequence (DNA): TGTGCCAGCAGCCGAACTACGGGGGACCCCGAGGGCTTC. Looking up the rest from reference TRBV11-1 and TRBJ2-7 gives the full variable domain: EAEVAQSPRYKITEKSQAVAFWCDPISGHATLYWYRQILGQGPELLVQFQDESVVDDSQLPKDRFSAERLKGVDSTLKIQPAELGDSAMYLCASSRTTGDPEGFGPGTRLTVT.

This clonotype has a count of ten or more. V gene TRBV29-1 combines with J gene TRBJ2-7; D is unclear. V lost 7 bases to trimming and J lost 6 bases, with 10 bases between them. The V gene's germline CDR1 is SQVTM and CDR2 ANQGSEA. The CDR3 loop spans 10 amino acids. CDR3 residues: CSAVSVEQYF. CDR3 DNA sequence: TGCAGCGCCGTAAGTGTCGAGCAGTACTTC.

V is TRBV6-4 and J is TRBJ2-1, with 8 bases matching TRBD2. This CDR3 region has 16 residues. With 3 bases clipped from V and 1 base from J, the junction kept 5 bases outside the gene matches. Germline V gene sequence: CDR1 MRHNA, CDR2 SNTAGT. The CDR3 here is CASSEDPSGSYNEQFF. In DNA form, the CDR3 reads TGTGCCAGCAGTGAGGATCCTAGCGGGTCCTACAATGAGCAGTTCTTC.

This clonotype was observed at least ten times. V and J are TRBV15 and TRBJ2-6; D call uncertain. CDR1 LNHNV and CDR2 YYDKDF come from the germline V gene (reference sequence). This CDR3 contains 17 residues. V was cut by 0 bases and J by 0 bases, with 9 bases left in between. The CDR3, as DNA: TGTGCCACCAGCAGAGATTTTGGGCTCTCTGGGGCCAACGTCCTGACTTTC. It translates to CATSRDFGLSGANVLTF.

This chain links TRBV29-1 with TRBJ2-2; tentatively, D is TRBD2 (6 bases). V was cut by 4 bases and J by 2 bases, with 8 bases left in between. Germline V gene data show CDR1 as SQVTM and CDR2 as ANQGSEA. The CDR3 extends over 13 amino acids. For the CDR3, the DNA is TGCAGCGTTGTGGGGACTAACACCGGGGAGCTGTTTTTT. Translated, it gives CSVVGTNTGELFF.

This clonotype appeared many times. The rearrangement links TRBV10-3 to TRBJ2-7, with no clear D. The V gene's germline CDR1 is ENHRY and CDR2 SYGVKD. Trimming removed 3 bases from V and 1 base from J, with 13 bases in between. The CDR3 length is 15 residues. In DNA form, the CDR3 reads TGTGCCATCAGTGATTGGGGATCGGGTTCCTACGAGCAGTACTTC. Amino acid sequence: CAISDWGSGSYEQYF.

This clonotype was recorded many times. The J gene is TRBJ2-1, the V gene TRBV6-1; tentatively, D is TRBD2 (7 bases). The V end lost 10 bases, the J end lost 13 bases, and 20 bases lay between the germline ends. Per germline, CDR1 MNHNS and CDR2 SASEGT. The CDR3 consists of 12 residues. The CDR3 DNA sequence: TGTGCCACCCGAGGGGGAGGGCCTCGTCAGTTCTTC. Its translation: CATRGGGPRQFF.

This clonotype was recorded many times. The V gene is TRBV9, the J gene TRBJ2-1; 10 nucleotides align to TRBD2. From germline, CDR1 is SGDLS and CDR2 YYNGEE. The CDR3 sequence is 15 residues long. Trimming removed 2 bases from V and 4 bases from J; junction bases left unmatched: 3. In DNA, the CDR3 is TGTGCCAGCAGCGTGGGGACTAGCGCATACAATGAGCAGTTCTTC. Protein: CASSVGTSAYNEQFF.

This clonotype occurred a few times. The chain recombines TRBV28 with TRBJ2-6; TRBD1 agrees at 9 bases. V trimming: 4 bases; J trimming: 7 bases; junction bases outside the gene matches: 5. Germline V gene data show CDR1 as MDHEN and CDR2 as SYDVKM. The CDR3 length is 15 residues. The CDR3 reads CASSSPGQGANVLTF. DNA of the CDR3: TGTGCCAGCAGTTCCCCGGGACAGGGTGCCAACGTCCTGACTTTC. Supplemented by reference TRBV28 and TRBJ2-6, the full variable domain reads DVKVTQSSRYLVKRTGEKVFLECVQDMDHENMFWYRQDPGLGLRLIYFSYDVKMKEKGDIPEGYSVSREKKERFSLILESASTNQTSMYLCASSSPGQGANVLTFGAGSRLTVL.

The chain carries TRBV20-1 and TRBJ2-3; TRBD2 agrees at 10 bases. The CDR3 totals 16 residues. The germline V gene has CDR1 DFQATT and CDR2 SNEGSKA (reference sequence). J was trimmed by 3 bases and V by 1 base; bases with no gene match: 7. Here the CDR3 reads CSARGASGSYTDTQYF. CDR3 DNA: TGCAGTGCTAGAGGGGCTAGCGGGAGTTATACAGATACGCAGTATTTT.

As concerns this clonotype: A read error is possible here, since a much larger clone lies one base away. V gene TRBV12-3 or TRBV12-4 combines with J gene TRBJ1-2; no firm D call. CDR3 size: 14 residues. With 3 bases removed from V and 2 bases from J, the gap between germline ends came to 10 bases. CDR3 loop: CASSFLDQNYGYTF. CDR3 DNA: TGTGCCAGCAGTTTTTTAGACCAGAACTATGGCTACACCTTC.